The 28 T cell receptor beta chains reported below all come from one sample, sequenced in a study of identical twins. A single record per CDR3 protein comes from TCRdb applying MiXCR to the 5' RACE reads. The sample carries about 480,000 distinct CDR3 sequences, 12% to 15% recorded once. These data were also filed under a second study, of yellow fever vaccine responses in identical twins.

The sequenced sample was CD4+ T cells sorted from blood. The receptors were gathered from a young woman in good health.

The chain links TRBV9 to TRBJ1-2; maybe TRBD1 (5 bases). The length of the CDR3 is 14 residues. With 4 bases removed from V and 5 bases from J, the gap between germline ends came to 15 bases. In germline, CDR1 is SGDLS, CDR2 YYNGEE. This CDR3 reads CASSPSGRQYGYTF. In DNA, the CDR3 is TGTGCCAGCAGCCCCTCGGGACGGCAATATGGCTACACCTTC.

In this sample, this clonotype turned up a few times. CDR3 nucleotide sequence: TGTGCCAGCAGCTTAGCTCCACCGGGACTAGCGGGGAGCTCCTACAATGAGCAGTTCTTC. Protein product: CASSLAPPGLAGSSYNEQFF. The chain uses TRBV7-8 and TRBJ2-1, with 13 bases identical to TRBD2. Trimming took 0 bases from V and 0 from J; bases not matched to a gene: 8. This CDR3 is built from 20 residues. Germline CDR1 reads SGHVS; CDR2 reads FQNEAQ.

This clonotype was found a few times. The rearrangement joins TRBV20-1 to TRBJ2-3; 7 bases are a match to TRBD2. CDR1 and CDR2 from the germline V gene are DFQATT and SNEGSKA (reference sequence). The CDR3 loop spans 15 amino acids. V gave up 4 bases and J gave up 1 base; unmatched junction bases: 8. The CDR3 DNA reads TGCAGTGCTACCCTAGCGGAGGTGGGCACAGATACGCAGTATTTT. Amino acid sequence: CSATLAEVGTDTQYF.

In its sample, this clonotype was seen a few times. J is TRBJ2-1 and V is TRBV3-1; D is undetermined. V lost 8 bases and J lost 5, with 16 bases in between. CDR3 length: 14 amino acids. Germline V gives CDR1 LGHDT, CDR2 YNNKEL (reference sequence). The CDR3 DNA is TGTGCCAGCGCTTCGGACCGGGTGGACAATGAGCAGTTCTTC. Protein sequence: CASASDRVDNEQFF.

This clonotype was found a few times. V usage is TRBV7-2 and J usage is TRBJ1-2, with D perhaps TRBD1 (6 bases). The CDR3 loop spans 14 amino acids. Trimming cost V 1 base and J 3 bases, with 9 bases left between them. CDR1 and CDR2 from the germline V gene are SGHTA and FQGNSA. The CDR3 region is CASSLDREYYGYTF. CDR3 coding DNA: TGTGCCAGCAGCTTAGACAGGGAGTACTATGGCTACACCTTC.

The gene calls are TRBV10-3 and TRBJ2-1; a possible D gene is TRBD1 (6 bases). Germline CDR1 is ENHRY and CDR2 is SYGVKD. The CDR3 is 11 amino acids. V was clipped by 6 bases and J by 9 bases, with 9 bases between them. The CDR3 nucleotides read TGTGCCATCAGGGGGGCATTTGAGCAGTTCTTC. Amino acid sequence: CAIRGAFEQFF.

CDR3 DNA: TGTGCCGCTATAAATCCGGGACACACCGGGGAGCTGTTTTTT. It encodes CAAINPGHTGELFF. The rearrangement joins TRBV6-1 to TRBJ2-2; D tentatively reads TRBD1 or TRBD2 (5 bases each). CDR3 size: 14 residues. V lost 11 bases, J lost 3 bases, and 16 bases lay in between. The germline CDR1 and CDR2 sequences are MNHNS and SASEGT.

A few counts support this clonotype. This chain joins TRBV28 and TRBJ2-3, with TRBD2 matching 8 bases. The trim removed 8 bases at V and 0 bases at J, leaving 10 bases unmatched. Germline V gene sequence: CDR1 MDHEN, CDR2 SYDVKM. The CDR3 extends over 16 amino acids. The CDR3 region is CASFEAPSGSTDTQYF. The CDR3 DNA follows: TGTGCCAGCTTTGAGGCTCCTAGCGGGAGCACAGATACGCAGTATTTT.

The rearrangement uses TRBV12-5 and TRBJ2-5; no clear D. CDR3 length: 11 amino acids. The V gene's germline CDR1 is LGHNT and CDR2 FRNRAP. V was cut by 3 bases and J by 3 bases, with 2 bases left in between. CDR3: CASGFEETQYF. CDR3 nucleotides: TGTGCTAGTGGTTTTGAAGAGACCCAGTACTTC.

This clonotype was detected a few times. This chain joins TRBV29-1 and TRBJ1-1; D is perhaps TRBD1 (6 bases). Germline values: CDR1 SQVTM, CDR2 ANQGSEA. Trimming removed 0 bases at V and 1 base at J, with 9 bases between. This CDR3 comprises 14 residues. The CDR3 sequence is CSVEEIQGNTEAFF. The CDR3 DNA follows: TGCAGCGTTGAAGAGATACAGGGGAACACTGAAGCTTTCTTT.

This clonotype was picked up a small number of times. The chain has TRBV29-1 and TRBJ2-1; 8 bases map to TRBD2. The CDR3 consists of 16 residues. Trimming at V came to 3 bases and at J to 4 bases, leaving 11 bases not matched to a gene. Germline CDR1 and CDR2: SQVTM and ANQGSEA. The CDR3 region has the DNA TGCAGCGTTGAGGGGGGGGCGGGAGGAACGTACAATGAGCAGTTCTTC. This codes for CSVEGGAGGTYNEQFF.

The sample holds a few counts of this clonotype. As DNA, the CDR3 is TGCAGTGCTCGACAGGGTGGGGGCTACGAGCAGTACTTC. It specifies CSARQGGGYEQYF. The genes are TRBV20-1 and TRBJ2-7, with TRBD1 matching over 7 bases. The CDR3 covers 13 residues. Germline CDR1 and CDR2: DFQATT and SNEGSKA (reference sequence). V was pared by 5 bases and J by 3 bases, with 7 bases of the junction left unmatched.

This clonotype was found a few times. The chain couples TRBV20-1 to TRBJ2-7; D is unclear. Trimming left V 5 bases short and J 2 bases short, with 13 bases between. Germline V gene data show CDR1 as DFQATT and CDR2 as SNEGSKA (reference sequence). This CDR3 region has 13 residues. This chain's CDR3 is CSARARIPYEQYF. The CDR3 coding sequence is TGCAGTGCTCGGGCGCGCATCCCCTACGAGCAGTACTTC.

This clonotype was detected a few times. This chain joins TRBV7-8 and TRBJ1-6, with 10 bases fitting TRBD1. This CDR3 has 16 amino acids. The V gene end was trimmed by 3 bases and the J gene end by 3 bases; junction bases not matched to a gene: 2. Germline V gene data show CDR1 as SGHVS and CDR2 as FQNEAQ. The CDR3 nucleotides are TGTGCCAGCAGCTTGCGGGACAGGGGCTATAATTCACCCCTCCACTTT. It translates to CASSLRDRGYNSPLHF.

The genes are TRBV20-1 and TRBJ2-3; a possible D gene is TRBD2 (6 bases). Germline V CDR1 and CDR2: DFQATT, SNEGSKA (reference sequence). The CDR3 has 15 amino acids. V shed 3 bases and J shed 1 base, with 14 bases lying between them. The CDR3 loop is CSARNGRDGTDTQYF. CDR3 DNA sequence: TGCAGTGCTAGGAATGGGCGGGATGGCACAGATACGCAGTATTTT.

The count of this clonotype is one. This chain joins TRBV2 and TRBJ1-1; D ambiguous. The CDR3 runs to 13 residues. CDR1 is SNHLY, CDR2 FYNNEI, per germline. Trimming cost V 7 bases and J 3 bases, with 12 bases left between them. The CDR3 DNA follows: TGTGCCAGCAATCCCTTCAGGTACACTGAAGCTTTCTTT. This gives the protein CASNPFRYTEAFF.

The J gene is TRBJ2-5, the V gene TRBV7-2; 7 nucleotides agree with TRBD2. The CDR3 spans 16 residues. Trimming took 4 bases from V and 7 from J; bases not matched to a gene: 15. Germline CDR1 SGHTA, CDR2 FQGNSA. This CDR3 is CASSSPGGKGAGTQYF. The CDR3 DNA reads as TGTGCCAGCAGCTCACCGGGAGGAAAAGGGGCTGGGACCCAGTACTTC.

This clonotype turned up a few times. V gene TRBV15 combines with J gene TRBJ2-2; the match to TRBD2 covers 8 bases. The CDR3 consists of 16 residues. Germline V lookup: CDR1 LNHNV, CDR2 YYDKDF (reference sequence). J was trimmed by 2 bases and V by 3 bases; bases with no gene match: 5. The CDR3 DNA sequence: TGTGCCACCAGCAGGGGAAGCGGGAGAAACACCGGGGAGCTGTTTTTT. It is translated as CATSRGSGRNTGELFF.

This clonotype was observed a few times. DNA for the CDR3: TGTGCCAGCAGTACACTAGCGGGAGGGCCCCCCTACGAGCAGTACTTC. It encodes CASSTLAGGPPYEQYF. The chain carries TRBV27 and TRBJ2-7; 13 nucleotides line up with TRBD2. The CDR3 extends over 16 amino acids. The germline CDR1 and CDR2 sequences are MNHEY and SMNVEV (reference sequence). Trimming cost V 5 bases and J 2 bases; bases outside gene matches: 6.

The rearrangement links TRBV9 to TRBJ2-5; D gene unclear. CDR1 and CDR2 (germline): SGDLS, YYNGEE. The CDR3 length is 12 residues. V was cut by 3 bases and J by 7 bases, with 10 bases left in between. The CDR3 loop reads CASSDTRGTQYF. CDR3 in DNA: TGTGCCAGCAGCGATACACGAGGGACCCAGTACTTC. Supplemented by reference TRBV9 and TRBJ2-5, the full variable domain reads DSGVTQTPKHLITATGQRVTLRCSPRSGDLSVYWYQQSLDQGLQFLIQYYNGEERAKGNILERFSAQQFPDLHSELNLSSLELGDSALYFCASSDTRGTQYFGPGTRLLVL.

The gene calls are TRBV30 and TRBJ2-6; maybe TRBD1 (5 bases). The CDR3 loop spans 17 amino acids. Germline V gene data show CDR1 as GTSNPN and CDR2 as SVGIG (reference sequence). The V gene lost 0 bases and the J gene lost 4 bases, with 16 bases spanning the gap. In DNA, the CDR3 is TGTGCCTGGAGTGTATCAAAAGGGGCGCAGGGGGCCAACGTCCTGACTTTC. Residues: CAWSVSKGAQGANVLTF.

This clonotype was observed a few times. The chain has TRBV25-1 and TRBJ2-3; possibly TRBD2 for D (6 bases). Germline CDR1 and CDR2: MGHDK and SYGVNS. Trimming cost V 4 bases and J 8 bases, with 16 bases left between them. The CDR3 consists of 14 residues. This CDR3 reads CASSAGGAQRTQYF. CDR3 DNA: TGTGCCAGCAGTGCCGGCGGGGCCCAGCGTACGCAGTATTTT.

The rearrangement joins TRBV18 to TRBJ2-7; 7 nucleotides line up with TRBD1. The CDR3 is made up of 16 amino acids. V gave up 4 bases and J gave up 2 bases; unmatched junction bases: 11. Germline CDR1 is KGHSH and CDR2 is LQKENI. The CDR3 region is CASSQDRPITTYEQYF. In DNA, the CDR3 is TGTGCCAGCTCACAGGACAGGCCGATAACTACCTACGAGCAGTACTTC.

V gene TRBV6-2 or TRBV6-3 combines with J gene TRBJ2-7; 8 bases line up with TRBD1. Germline CDR1 MNHEY, CDR2 SVGEGT. The CDR3 consists of 15 residues. After removal of 7 bases from V and 4 bases from J, the junction contained 12 bases not matched to a gene. The CDR3 reads CASTHPTGADYEQYF. The CDR3 DNA is TGTGCCAGCACTCACCCGACAGGGGCGGATTACGAGCAGTACTTC.

This sequence joins TRBV12-3 or TRBV12-4 and TRBJ1-1, with D uncertain. The CDR3 is made up of 15 amino acids. Trimming took off 4 bases at V and 0 bases at J, with 12 bases between the two ends. The CDR3 sequence: CASSSPGLLNTEAFF. As DNA, the CDR3 is TGTGCCAGCAGTTCCCCCGGACTCTTGAACACTGAAGCTTTCTTT.

V is TRBV10-3 and J is TRBJ2-7; tentatively, D is TRBD2 (6 bases). With 0 bases removed from V and 4 bases from J, the gap between germline ends came to 13 bases. CDR1 is ENHRY and CDR2 is SYGVKD in the germline V gene. This CDR3 comprises 15 residues. The CDR3 nucleotides read TGTGCCATCAGTGAGTCGCCGACGGGAGCATACGAGCAGTACTTC. This translates into CAISESPTGAYEQYF.

V and J are TRBV28 and TRBJ2-7; D is uncertain. Germline V CDR1 and CDR2: MDHEN, SYDVKM. This CDR3 spans 16 amino acids. The V end lost 4 bases, the J end lost 1 base, and 17 bases lay between the germline ends. The CDR3 region is CASSSIKLIRSYEQYF. CDR3 coding DNA: TGTGCCAGCAGTTCCATAAAACTCATCCGGTCCTACGAGCAGTACTTC.

This clonotype has more than one count but fewer than ten. This rearrangement joins TRBV7-2 to TRBJ2-1, with 8 nucleotides matching TRBD2. The CDR3 sequence is 16 residues long. Germline-derived CDR1 and CDR2 are SGHTA and FQGNSA. V shed 6 bases, J shed 3 bases, and the junction held 10 bases outside the gene matches. This chain's CDR3 is CASSLSGRGGYNEQFF. Written as DNA, the CDR3 is TGTGCCAGCAGTCTATCGGGACGGGGGGGCTACAATGAGCAGTTCTTC.